The TCR beta chain under discussion was sequenced for a study of blood T cell repertoires in COVID-19. As for the study in general: Whether acute or convalescent, the COVID-19 samples came from the United States, Italy and Spain.

With 7 bases clipped from V and 6 bases from J, the junction kept 9 bases outside the gene matches. The CDR3 loop spans 15 amino acids. The V gene's germline CDR1 is SEHNR and CDR2 FQNEAQ (reference sequence). Original handling: Amplification of reference gene primers provided the estimated nucleated cell counts. Sequencing was performed with immunoSEQ multiplex PCR; in TCRdb, only in-frame clones are kept and a portion is missing. V, J and clone size were drawn from that table, and D and trimming were deduced from the DNA. The table has 120,000 to 150,000 clones, about four fifths seen once. Participants were aged about 18 to 100 years from about 25 US areas. Participants had their cohort set by participant-reported clinical history.

This chain uses TRBV7-9 with TRBJ2-2, with 9 bases matching TRBD2. This TCR came from a woman aged 45-65 years with acute COVID-19. Sequenced material: PBMCs or T cells enriched from blood (not recorded which). The CDR3 coding sequence is TGTGCCAGCACCAAATTAGCGGGAGAGTCCGGGGAGCTGTTTTTT. This sequence encodes CASTKLAGESGELFF.